Listed below are T cell receptor beta chains from one sample, sequenced in a study of beta chain features in type 1 diabetes. The method was immunoSEQ multiplex PCR; TCRdb's version includes in-frame clones alone and lacks a portion of them. The sample consists of about 180,000 clones, about 13% of them appearing once. Sequencing input: central memory CD4+ T cells from blood. The receptors originated from a woman between 18 and 30 years old in good health. Both conserved end residues are part of each CDR3. D genes are given only for firm matches. The listing skips clone size in some rows; elsewhere it reads once, few, many or a size class.

abundance | d_gene | j_gene | v_gene | CDR3aa | CDR3nt
many | TRBD1 | TRBJ1-2 | TRBV5-1 | CASSPTGENYGYTF | TGCGCCAGCAGCCCGACAGGGGAAAACTATGGCTACACCTTC
. | TRBD1 | TRBJ2-5 | TRBV6-6 | CASSSGQGEETQYF | TGTGCCAGCAGTTCCGGACAGGGGGAAGAGACCCAGTACTTC
few | TRBD1 | TRBJ2-7 | TRBV7-8 | CASSSDRGFYEQYF | TGTGCCAGCAGCTCGGACAGGGGGTTCTACGAGCAGTACTTC
. | TRBD2 | TRBJ2-1 | TRBV7-9 | CARNRLAGGGHGEQFF | TGTGCCAGGAACCGACTAGCGGGGGGGGGCCATGGTGAGCAGTTCTTC
. | . | TRBJ2-5 | TRBV2 | CASSDWTTETQYF | TGTGCCAGCAGTGATTGGACTACCGAGACCCAGTACTTC
. | . | TRBJ1-5 | TRBV19 | CASSIEVSGVVPQHF | TGTGCCAGTAGTATAGAGGTTTCGGGGGTGGTGCCCCAGCATTTT
few | . | TRBJ1-3 | TRBV30 | CAGRRAGNTIYF | TGTGCCGGCAGGAGGGCTGGAAACACCATATATTTT
. | . | TRBJ2-3 | TRBV10-3 | CAISESIAGGTDTQYF | TGTGCCATCAGTGAGTCGATCGCAGGGGGCACAGATACGCAGTATTTT
few | . | TRBJ1-5 | TRBV2 | CASRPRGLDQPQHF | TGTGCCAGCAGGCCTCGGGGGTTAGATCAGCCCCAGCATTTT
. | . | TRBJ2-2 | TRBV15 | CATSRDLANTGELFF | TGTGCCACCAGCAGAGATCTCGCGAACACCGGGGAGCTGTTTTTT
. | . | TRBJ2-5 | TRBV10-3 | CAISPGTREETQYF | TGTGCCATCAGCCCTGGGACTCGAGAAGAGACCCAGTACTTC
few | . | TRBJ2-4 | TRBV7-9 | CASSLGGQQNIQYF | TGTGCCAGCAGCTTAGGAGGACAGCAAAACATTCAGTACTTC
few | TRBD2 | TRBJ2-7 | TRBV7-8 | CASRKYSGDGYEQYF | TGTGCCAGCAGGAAGTATAGCGGGGATGGCTACGAGCAGTACTTC
few | TRBD1 | TRBJ2-5 | TRBV7-2 | CASSSTGGRQETQYF | TGTGCCAGCAGCTCAACAGGGGGCCGCCAAGAGACCCAGTACTTC
few | . | TRBJ1-2 | TRBV28 | CASRTSRGSGGDGYTF | TGTGCCAGCAGGACCTCCCGGGGTTCTGGGGGCGATGGCTACACCTTC
few | . | TRBJ1-1 | TRBV18 | CASSPSIGRTEAFF | TGTGCCAGCTCACCATCCATCGGGAGGACTGAAGCTTTCTTT
many | TRBD2 | TRBJ2-7 | TRBV18 | CASSPPAGVASYEQYF | TGTGCCAGCTCACCACCGGCGGGGGTCGCTTCCTACGAGCAGTACTTC
. | . | TRBJ2-5 | TRBV4-2 | CASSQDHPPRAQYF | TGTGCCAGCAGCCAAGATCACCCCCCTCGGGCCCAGTACTTC
few | . | TRBJ2-6 | TRBV29-1 | CSVADNPGANVLTF | TGCAGCGTTGCCGACAATCCTGGGGCCAACGTCCTGACTTTC
. | . | TRBJ2-6 | TRBV7-2 | CASSAVGGAGANVLTF | TGTGCCAGCAGCGCCGTAGGGGGAGCTGGGGCCAACGTCCTGACTTTC
few | TRBD2 | TRBJ2-3 | TRBV5-1 | CASRFSGMGEDTQYF | TGCGCCAGCAGGTTTAGCGGGATGGGGGAAGATACGCAGTATTTT
few | TRBD1 | TRBJ2-3 | TRBV6-6 | CASSPGQGIDTQYF | TGTGCCAGCAGCCCCGGACAGGGAATAGATACGCAGTATTTT
. | TRBD1 | TRBJ1-4 | TRBV15 | CATSRDAAGGREKLFF | TGTGCCACCAGCAGAGATGCGGCAGGGGGAAGGGAAAAACTGTTTTTT
. | . | TRBJ2-5 | TRBV30 | CAWSVFGGAAQETQYF | TGTGCCTGGAGTGTATTTGGAGGGGCAGCCCAAGAGACCCAGTACTTC
. | TRBD2 | TRBJ2-7 | TRBV18 | CASTSGVSSYEQYF | TGTGCCAGCACTAGCGGGGTAAGCTCCTACGAGCAGTACTTC
few | . | TRBJ1-1 | TRBV13 | CASSLRQDEAFF | TGTGCCAGCAGCTTAAGGCAGGATGAAGCTTTCTTT
few | . | TRBJ1-5 | TRBV5-5 | CASSLYDQGNQPQHF | TGTGCCAGCAGCTTGTATGATCAGGGGAACCAGCCCCAGCATTTT
few | . | TRBJ1-1 | TRBV18 | CASSPSRGWNTEAFF | TGTGCCAGCTCACCGTCCAGGGGCTGGAACACTGAAGCTTTCTTT
. | TRBD1 | TRBJ1-5 | TRBV28 | CASPGQGGQPQHF | TGTGCCAGTCCTGGACAGGGAGGACAGCCCCAGCATTTT
. | . | TRBJ1-5 | TRBV6-5 | CASSYQGGQPQHF | TGTGCCAGCAGTTACCAGGGAGGACAGCCCCAGCATTTT
. | . | TRBJ2-7 | TRBV30 | CAWKDTKRRSYEQYF | TGTGCCTGGAAAGACACAAAGCGGAGATCCTACGAGCAGTACTTC
. | . | TRBJ1-2 | TRBV30 | CAWRSQGRDGYTF | TGTGCCTGGAGAAGCCAGGGGCGAGATGGCTACACCTTC
few | TRBD1 | TRBJ2-2 | TRBV29-1 | CSVNRGLGTGELFF | TGCAGCGTCAACAGGGGGCTGGGCACCGGGGAGCTGTTTTTT
. | TRBD2 | TRBJ2-7 | TRBV5-4 | CASSSVAGANEQYF | TGTGCCAGCAGCTCCGTAGCGGGAGCTAACGAGCAGTACTTC
few | TRBD2 | TRBJ2-7 | TRBV25-1 | CASSAGTSGYEQYF | TGTGCCAGCAGTGCCGGGACTAGCGGCTACGAGCAGTACTTC
few | TRBD1 | TRBJ1-1 | TRBV7-2 | CASNPGQGGTEAFF | TGTGCCAGCAACCCTGGACAGGGAGGCACTGAAGCTTTCTTT
many | . | TRBJ2-1 | TRBV7-2 | CASSLTTTGAYNEQFF | TGTGCCAGCAGCTTAACGACTACTGGGGCCTACAATGAGCAGTTCTTC
. | . | TRBJ2-1 | TRBV5-1 | CASSLAINYNEQFF | TGCGCCAGCAGCTTGGCCATCAACTACAATGAGCAGTTCTTC